These 23 T cell receptor beta chains originate from one sample sequenced in a study of identical twins. TCRdb analysed the 5' RACE reads with MiXCR anew, one entry per CDR3 protein. The sample has around 480,000 distinct CDR3 sequences, 14% seen once. A further study also used this sample, focusing on yellow fever vaccine responses in identical twins.

The sequenced sample was CD4+ T cells sorted from blood. These receptors were obtained from a woman between 18 and 29 years old in good health.

This chain connects TRBV12-3 or TRBV12-4 to TRBJ1-2; 9 positions match TRBD1. V trimming: 3 bases; J trimming: 8 bases; junction bases outside the gene matches: 7. This CDR3 spans 14 amino acids. For the CDR3, the DNA is TGTGCCAGCAGTTTCCGGGACAGGGTTTACGGCTACACCTTC. Amino acids: CASSFRDRVYGYTF.

The chain carries TRBV28 and TRBJ2-7, with 8 bases matching TRBD2. Per germline, CDR1 MDHEN and CDR2 SYDVKM. The CDR3 consists of 14 residues. Germline trimming cut 4 bases from V and 5 bases from J; bases unmatched to any gene: 7. The CDR3 nucleotides are TGTGCCAGCAGTTCCAGCGGGAGTCCGCACGAGCAGTACTTC. Its protein is CASSSSGSPHEQYF.

The chain joins TRBV10-3 to TRBJ2-6, with 9 bases identical to TRBD1. CDR1 and CDR2 from the germline V gene are ENHRY and SYGVKD. J lost 0 bases, V lost 6 bases, and 3 bases had no gene match. This CDR3 has 16 residues. Here the CDR3 DNA reads TGTGCCATCAGACAGGGGGCTCTCTCTGGGGCCAACGTCCTGACTTTC. Its translation: CAIRQGALSGANVLTF.

The table lists this clonotype with a few counts. The chain couples TRBV9 to TRBJ1-2; a weak D match, TRBD1 (6 bases). CDR1 SGDLS and CDR2 YYNGEE come from the germline V gene. Trimming stripped 3 bases from V and 8 bases from J, with 17 bases between. This CDR3 comprises 14 residues. In DNA form, the CDR3 reads TGTGCCAGCAGCGAGAGGACAGATCGGGGCGGCTACACCTTC. Protein product: CASSERTDRGGYTF.

The chain has TRBV19 and TRBJ2-7; D call uncertain. V lost 5 bases and J lost 2, with 10 bases in between. There are 13 residues in the CDR3. Germline assignment: CDR1 LNHDA and CDR2 SQIVND (reference sequence). CDR3 amino acids: CASSPGRPYEQYF. The CDR3 DNA reads TGTGCCAGTAGTCCCGGACGGCCCTACGAGCAGTACTTC.

The J gene is TRBJ2-3, the V gene TRBV12-3 or TRBV12-4; maybe TRBD1 (5 bases). This CDR3 contains 13 residues. V was clipped by 3 bases and J by 5 bases, with 9 bases between them. CDR3 bases: TGTGCCAGCAGTTTCGGGCAGGGAGATACGCAGTATTTT. The encoded protein is CASSFGQGDTQYF.

The chain is built from TRBV25-1 and TRBJ2-7; D gene ambiguous. Germline CDR1 MGHDK, CDR2 SYGVNS. The CDR3 covers 15 residues. V lost 1 base to trimming and J lost 3 bases, with 13 bases between them. The CDR3 is CASSEFGIVGYEQYF. The CDR3 nucleotides read TGTGCCAGCAGTGAATTCGGTATCGTTGGCTACGAGCAGTACTTC.

In this sample, this clonotype turned up a few times. The chain uses TRBV9 and TRBJ2-1, with 13 bases that match TRBD2. Germline CDR1 and CDR2: SGDLS and YYNGEE. V dropped 4 bases and J dropped 6; count of bases not matched to a gene: 10. This CDR3 contains 17 residues. The DNA of the CDR3 is TGTGCCAGCAGCCCAACGACTAGCGGGGGGCCATTCAATGAGCAGTTCTTC. Its translation is CASSPTTSGGPFNEQFF.

A few counts support this clonotype. The chain has TRBV5-1 and TRBJ2-3; TRBD2 aligns across 13 bases. Germline V gives CDR1 SGHRS, CDR2 YFSETQ. The CDR3 is made up of 17 amino acids. V lost 3 bases, J lost 2 bases, and 6 bases stayed unmatched. CDR3 in amino acids: CASSSGLAGTLTDTQYF. The CDR3 bases are TGCGCCAGCAGCTCGGGACTAGCGGGGACCCTCACAGATACGCAGTATTTT.

This clonotype was detected a few times. The V call is TRBV29-1, the J call TRBJ2-5; no definite D call. The CDR3 has 12 residues. With 2 bases removed from V and 3 bases from J, the gap between germline ends came to 7 bases. Germline V gives CDR1 SQVTM, CDR2 ANQGSEA. This CDR3 reads CSVEIGEETQYF. DNA of the CDR3: TGCAGCGTTGAAATAGGAGAAGAGACCCAGTACTTC. The whole variable domain, filled in from reference TRBV29-1 and TRBJ2-5, reads SAVISQKPSRDICQRGTSLTIQCQVDSQVTMMFWYRQQPGQSLTLIATANQGSEATYESGFVIDKFPISRPNLTFSTLTVSNMSPEDSSIYLCSVEIGEETQYFGPGTRLLVL.

This chain links TRBV29-1 with TRBJ2-1, with 8 positions matching TRBD2. V gave up 7 bases and J gave up 0 bases; unmatched junction bases: 26. The CDR3 extends over 21 amino acids. Germline V CDR1 and CDR2: SQVTM, ANQGSEA. CDR3 residues: CSAKGVGSGALHKSSYNEQFF. CDR3 sequence (DNA): TGCAGCGCCAAGGGAGTGGGTAGCGGGGCATTACACAAAAGCTCCTACAATGAGCAGTTCTTC.

This clonotype came up a few times. V and J are TRBV12-3 or TRBV12-4 and TRBJ2-7; D gene unclear. The CDR3 covers 15 residues. Trimming stripped 3 bases from V and 0 bases from J, with 12 bases between. This CDR3 is CASSFISGSSYEQYF. The CDR3 bases are TGTGCCAGCAGTTTCATTTCTGGAAGCTCCTACGAGCAGTACTTC.

This clonotype was detected only a few times. The chain couples TRBV10-2 to TRBJ2-5; D remains ambiguous. The CDR3 length is 12 residues. V was trimmed by 6 bases and J by 5 bases, leaving 10 bases between them. Looked up from germline, CDR1 is WSHSY and CDR2 is SAAADI. The CDR3 spells CASRDPLETQYF. CDR3 nucleotide sequence: TGCGCCAGCAGGGACCCACTGGAGACCCAGTACTTC.

This clonotype was observed a handful of times. CDR3 DNA: TGCGCCAGCTCCCTGGCGGATACTAGCACAGATACGCAGTATTTT. Its protein is CASSLADTSTDTQYF. This chain links TRBV5-1 with TRBJ2-3; D remains unclear. The CDR3 spans 15 residues. CDR1 and CDR2 (germline): SGHRS, YFSETQ. Trimming shortened V by 7 bases and J by 0 bases, and 15 bases separated the two germline ends.

This chain links TRBV3-1 with TRBJ2-3, with D perhaps matching TRBD2 (6 bases). Per the germline V gene, CDR1 is LGHDT and CDR2 is YNNKEL (reference sequence). V lost 5 bases to trimming and J lost 6 bases, with 15 bases between them. The CDR3 is made up of 14 amino acids. The CDR3 DNA reads as TGTGCCAGCAGCGCACTAGCCCCCTCCGATACGCAGTATTTT. Amino acid sequence: CASSALAPSDTQYF.

At least ten counts were recorded for this clonotype. This chain links TRBV7-6 with TRBJ2-1; D gene ambiguous. This CDR3 has 13 residues. Trimming removed 2 bases at V and 4 bases at J, with 6 bases between. The germline CDR1 and CDR2 sequences are SGHVS and FNYEAQ. The CDR3: CASSLNGYNEQFF. As DNA, the CDR3 is TGTGCCAGCAGCTTAAACGGTTACAATGAGCAGTTCTTC.

This clonotype appeared many times. The chain employs TRBV6-2 or TRBV6-3 and TRBJ2-1; D remains ambiguous. The V gene's germline CDR1 is MNHEY and CDR2 SVGEGT. The CDR3 loop spans 14 amino acids. V lost 4 bases and J 2 bases, leaving 9 bases between the germline ends. In nucleotides, the CDR3 is TGTGCCAGCAGTTCTACCGGAGCCTACAATGAGCAGTTCTTC. The encoded protein is CASSSTGAYNEQFF.

This CDR3 reads CASSQDPSSYNEQFF. CDR3 DNA: TGCGCCAGCAGCCAAGACCCCAGCTCCTACAATGAGCAGTTCTTC. This chain uses TRBV4-1 with TRBJ2-1; no reliable D call. CDR1 is MGHRA, CDR2 YSYEKL, per germline. CDR3 length: 15 residues. Trimming pared 0 bases from V and 0 bases from J, leaving 6 bases between.

The CDR3 protein is CASSSGQKIYTF. In DNA, the CDR3 is TGTGCCAGCAGTTCGGGACAGAAAATCTACACCTTC. V gene TRBV6-5 combines with J gene TRBJ1-2; 7 nucleotides agree with TRBD1. The CDR3 loop spans 12 amino acids. Germline CDR1 MNHEY, CDR2 SVGAGI. V shed 4 bases, J shed 10 bases, and the junction held 6 bases outside the gene matches.

The chain joins TRBV5-4 to TRBJ1-5; TRBD1 matches at 7 bases. The V gene end was trimmed by 6 bases and the J gene end by 7 bases; junction bases not matched to a gene: 7. The CDR3 has 13 amino acids. CDR1 and CDR2 (germline): SGHNT, YYREEE (reference sequence). Here the CDR3 reads CASTRQGAQPQHF. CDR3 bases: TGTGCCAGCACCAGACAGGGTGCCCAGCCCCAGCATTTT.

This clonotype was picked up a small number of times. The chain has TRBV6-2 or TRBV6-3 and TRBJ2-3; D remains ambiguous. The ends were cut back, 6 bases at V and 1 base at J, with 8 bases in the middle. Per the germline V gene, CDR1 is MNHEY and CDR2 is SVGEGT. The CDR3 spans 13 residues. The CDR3 DNA sequence: TGTGCCAGCAGAAGCCATGGCACAGATACGCAGTATTTT. It is translated as CASRSHGTDTQYF.

This clonotype was recorded many times. This CDR3 is CASSSPGRSYEQYF. CDR3 DNA sequence: TGTGCCAGCAGTTCGCCGGGACGGTCCTACGAGCAGTACTTC. This chain connects TRBV27 to TRBJ2-7; D assignment may be TRBD1 or TRBD2 (5 bases each). Germline V gene data show CDR1 as MNHEY and CDR2 as SMNVEV (reference sequence). V lost 4 bases to trimming and J lost 1 base, with 11 bases between them. The CDR3 covers 14 residues.

This clonotype was seen a few times. J is TRBJ2-2 and V is TRBV5-4, with TRBD2 matching 15 bases. Germline CDR1 SGHNT, CDR2 YYREEE (reference sequence). CDR3 size: 19 residues. J gave up 6 bases and V 1 base, and 10 bases lay outside the gene matches. CDR3 protein: CASSLYWTSGGAGAGELFF. CDR3 bases: TGTGCCAGCAGCTTGTACTGGACTAGCGGGGGGGCCGGGGCCGGGGAGCTGTTTTTT.